This TCR beta chain was identified during a study of breast tumors, draining lymph nodes, adjacent tissues. Overall study results and limits: The data were judged consistent with most tumor T cells coming from lymph node and expanding in tumor.

Axillary draining lymph nodes of breast cancer patients supplied the node samples. TCRdb reprocessed the multiplex PCR reads via MiXCR and lists one record per CDR3 protein. The data contain 160,000 or so distinct CDR3 sequences, 33% of them singletons. This clonotype was seen at least ten times. The antigen is undetermined. Sequencing was done on a sample of axillary lymph node tissue. This clonotype was obtained from a female donor with breast cancer. Some clones in this sample may be carry-over from other donors' samples.

The CDR3 region is CASSLGRGEYNEQFF. CDR3 coding DNA: TGTGCCAGCAGCTTGGGCAGGGGCGAATACAATGAGCAGTTCTTC. The gene calls are TRBV5-6 and TRBJ2-1, with a possible D match to TRBD1 (6 bases). This CDR3 has 15 amino acids. V dropped 0 bases and J dropped 4 bases, with 11 bases sitting between them. CDR1 and CDR2 from the germline V gene are SGHDT and YYEEEE. The variable domain in full, completed from reference TRBV5-6 and TRBJ2-1, reads DAGVTQSPTHLIKTRGQQVTLRCSPKSGHDTVSWYQQALGQGPQFIFQYYEEEERQRGNFPDRFSGHQFPNYSSELNVNALLLGDSALYLCASSLGRGEYNEQFFGPGTRLTVL.